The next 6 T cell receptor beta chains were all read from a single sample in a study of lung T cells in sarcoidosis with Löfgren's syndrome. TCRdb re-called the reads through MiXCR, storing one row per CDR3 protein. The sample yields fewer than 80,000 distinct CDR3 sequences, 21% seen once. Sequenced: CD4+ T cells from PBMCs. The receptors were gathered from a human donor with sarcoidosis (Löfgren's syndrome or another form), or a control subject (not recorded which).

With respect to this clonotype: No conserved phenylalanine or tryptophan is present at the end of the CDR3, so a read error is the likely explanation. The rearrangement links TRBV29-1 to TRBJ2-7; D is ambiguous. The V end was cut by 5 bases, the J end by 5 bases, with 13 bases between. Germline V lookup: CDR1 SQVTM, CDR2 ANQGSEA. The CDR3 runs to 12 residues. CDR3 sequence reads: CSVTGQTHEQYI. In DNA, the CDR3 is TGCAGCGTTACGGGTCAGACACACGAGCAGTACATC.

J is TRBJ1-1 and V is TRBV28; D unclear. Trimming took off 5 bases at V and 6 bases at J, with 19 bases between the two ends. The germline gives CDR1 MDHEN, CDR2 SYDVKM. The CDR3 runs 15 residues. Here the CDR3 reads CASSPPTGQAAEAFF. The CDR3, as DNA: TGTGCCAGCAGTCCGCCGACCGGGCAGGCCGCTGAAGCTTTCTTT. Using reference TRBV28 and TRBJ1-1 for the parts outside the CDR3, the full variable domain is DVKVTQSSRYLVKRTGEKVFLECVQDMDHENMFWYRQDPGLGLRLIYFSYDVKMKEKGDIPEGYSVSREKKERFSLILESASTNQTSMYLCASSPPTGQAAEAFFGQGTRLTVV.

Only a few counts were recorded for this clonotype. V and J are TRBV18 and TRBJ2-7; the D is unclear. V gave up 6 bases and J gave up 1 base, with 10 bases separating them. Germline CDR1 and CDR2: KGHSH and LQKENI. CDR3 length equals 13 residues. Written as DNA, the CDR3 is TGTGCCAGCTCCCCCCTGGGGTCCTACGAGCAGTACGTC. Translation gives CASSPLGSYEQYV.

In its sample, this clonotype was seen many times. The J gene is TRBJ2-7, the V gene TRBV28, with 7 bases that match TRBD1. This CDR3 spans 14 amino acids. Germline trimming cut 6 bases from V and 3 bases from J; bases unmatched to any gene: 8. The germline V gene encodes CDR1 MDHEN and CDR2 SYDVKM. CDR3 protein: CASSKIGGGYEQYV. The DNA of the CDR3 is TGTGCCAGCAGCAAAATAGGGGGCGGCTACGAGCAGTACGTC.

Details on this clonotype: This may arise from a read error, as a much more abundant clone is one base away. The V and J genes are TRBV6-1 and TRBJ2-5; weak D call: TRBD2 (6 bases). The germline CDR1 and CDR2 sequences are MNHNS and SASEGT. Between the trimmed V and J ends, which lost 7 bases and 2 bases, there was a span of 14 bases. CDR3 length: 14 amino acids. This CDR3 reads CASKGGWPQETQYF. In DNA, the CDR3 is TGTGCCAGCAAAGGAGGGTGGCCGCAAGAGACCCAGTACTTC.

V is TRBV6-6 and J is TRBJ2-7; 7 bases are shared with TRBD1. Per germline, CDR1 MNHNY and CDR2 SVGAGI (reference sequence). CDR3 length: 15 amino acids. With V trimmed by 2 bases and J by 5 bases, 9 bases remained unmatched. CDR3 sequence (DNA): TGTGCCAGCAGTTACCCGGGGACAGCTGCCCACGAGCAGTACTTC. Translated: CASSYPGTAAHEQYF.